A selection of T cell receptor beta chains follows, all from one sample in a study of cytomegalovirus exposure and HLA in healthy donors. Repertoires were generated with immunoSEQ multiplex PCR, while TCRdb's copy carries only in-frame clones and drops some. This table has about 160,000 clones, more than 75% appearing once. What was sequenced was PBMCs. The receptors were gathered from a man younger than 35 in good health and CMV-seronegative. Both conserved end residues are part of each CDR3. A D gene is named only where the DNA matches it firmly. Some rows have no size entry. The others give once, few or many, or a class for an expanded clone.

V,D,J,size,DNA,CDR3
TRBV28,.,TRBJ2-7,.,TGTGCCAGCAGTTCCCCCAACTTGTACGAGCAGTACTTC,CASSSPNLYEQYF
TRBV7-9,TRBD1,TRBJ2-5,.,TGTGCCAGCAGCCCAATATGGAGGACAGGGGGCCGGGAGACCCAGTACTTC,CASSPIWRTGGRETQYF
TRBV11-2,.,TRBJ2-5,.,TGTGCCAGCAGCTATTACTCCCGGGCAGGCGGGGAGACCCAGTACTTC,CASSYYSRAGGETQYF
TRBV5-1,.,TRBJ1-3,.,TGCGCCAGCAGCGAAGGTCGGGGGGCCGGAAACACCATATATTTT,CASSEGRGAGNTIYF
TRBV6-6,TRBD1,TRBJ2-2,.,TGTGCCAGCAGTGGGGACAGGGGGAATTCTCCCGGGGAGCTGTTTTTT,CASSGDRGNSPGELFF
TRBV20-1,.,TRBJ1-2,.,TGCAGTCACCGCGAGGCCTATGGCTACACCTTC,CSHREAYGYTF
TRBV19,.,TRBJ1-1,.,TGTGCCAGTAGATGTACAGGGTGCACTGAAGCTTTCTTT,CASRCTGCTEAFF
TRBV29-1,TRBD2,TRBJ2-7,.,TGCAGCGTTGAAGGACTAGCGGGAGAAAGTGGCCCCTACGAGCAGTACTTC,CSVEGLAGESGPYEQYF
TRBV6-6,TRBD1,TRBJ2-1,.,TGTGCCAGCAGGCGACAGGGGGCCAATGAGCAGTTCTTC,CASRRQGANEQFF
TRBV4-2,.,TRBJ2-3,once,TGTGCCAGCAGCCAAGAAAAAGTTGGAGGGCAGTATTTT,CASSQEKVGGQYF
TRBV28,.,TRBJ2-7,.,TGTGCCAGCAGTTTAGGCCAGGGTGGCGAGCAGTACTTC,CASSLGQGGEQYF
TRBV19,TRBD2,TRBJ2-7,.,TGTGCCAGTAGTATATCAACTAGCGGGATCTCCTACGAGCAGTACTTC,CASSISTSGISYEQYF
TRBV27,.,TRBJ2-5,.,TGTGCCAGCAGTTTAAGGGGGGGGTGGTTAGGGGAGCAAGAGACCCAGTACTTC,CASSLRGGWLGEQETQYF
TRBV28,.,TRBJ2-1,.,TGTGCCAGCAGTTTTAATAAACGGGAGCAGTTCTTC,CASSFNKREQFF
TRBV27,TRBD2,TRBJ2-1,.,TGTGCCAGCAGTTTAGAGGGACTAGCGGGATACGTGCAGTTCTTC,CASSLEGLAGYVQFF
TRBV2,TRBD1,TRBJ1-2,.,TGTGCCAGCAGTGACTCCGGGACAGGGTTTGGCTACACCTTC,CASSDSGTGFGYTF
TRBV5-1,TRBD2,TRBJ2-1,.,TGCGCCAGCAGCCCCCTACTAGCGGGAGGCGTTGAGCAGTTCTTC,CASSPLLAGGVEQFF
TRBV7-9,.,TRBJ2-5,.,TGTGCCAGCAGCTCAACCACGCGAGGGGAGACCCAGTACTTC,CASSSTTRGETQYF
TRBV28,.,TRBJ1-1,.,TGTGCCAGCAGCCCGGGACACGGTATCACTGAAGCTTTCTTT,CASSPGHGITEAFF
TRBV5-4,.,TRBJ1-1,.,TGTGCCAGCAGCTCACCGGTGAACACTGAAGCTTTCTTT,CASSSPVNTEAFF
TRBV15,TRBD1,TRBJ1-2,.,TGTGCCACCAGCAGACAAAACCGGGACAGCGGTGGCTACACCTTC,CATSRQNRDSGGYTF
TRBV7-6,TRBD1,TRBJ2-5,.,TGTGCCACTAGAGGGGACAGGGATCGGAGAATATCGGTCGGAGACTATCGACGGACCCAGTACTTC,CATRGDRDRRISVGDYRRTQYF
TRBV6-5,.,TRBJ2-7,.,TGTGCCAGCAGTTACGTCGCTAGCGACACCTACGAGCAGTACTTC,CASSYVASDTYEQYF
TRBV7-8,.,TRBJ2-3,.,TGTGCCAGCAGCCCGCGGGACTTGACGGGTACGCAGTATTTT,CASSPRDLTGTQYF
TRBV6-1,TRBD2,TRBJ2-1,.,TGTGCCAGCAGGTATAGCGGGAGGGCCCTCAATGAGCAGTTCTTC,CASRYSGRALNEQFF
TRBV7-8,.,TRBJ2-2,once,TGTGCCAGCAGCTTAGGATCGGCCGGGGAGCTGTTTTTT,CASSLGSAGELFF
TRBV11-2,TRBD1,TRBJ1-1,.,TGTGCCAGCAGGATTTACAGGGGGGGGACGAACACTGAAGCTTTCTTT,CASRIYRGGTNTEAFF
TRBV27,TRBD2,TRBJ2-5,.,TGTGCCAGCAGCCGTGAACTCGGGGGGGCGAAGACCCAGTACTTC,CASSRELGGAKTQYF
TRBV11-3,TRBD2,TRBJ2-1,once,TGTGCCAGCAGCTTAGCTAGCGGGTCCTACAATGAGCAGTTCTTC,CASSLASGSYNEQFF
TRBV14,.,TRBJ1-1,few,TGTGCCAGCAGCCCTCACCGGGGGTACACTGAAGCTTTCTTT,CASSPHRGYTEAFF
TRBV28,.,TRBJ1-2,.,TGTGCCAGCAGGCTACAGGGAGTCGATGGCTACACCTTC,CASRLQGVDGYTF
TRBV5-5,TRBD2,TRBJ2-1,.,TGTGCCAGCAGCCGACGTATAGCGGGAGGAGCCTCCTACAATGAGCAGTTCTTC,CASSRRIAGGASYNEQFF
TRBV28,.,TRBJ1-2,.,TGTGCCAGCAGCCTATCCACGGGAACAGGGCTAATTGGCTACACCTTC,CASSLSTGTGLIGYTF
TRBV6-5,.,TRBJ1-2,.,TGTGCCAGCAGTTATTTGGACAGACACAATGGCTACACCTTC,CASSYLDRHNGYTF
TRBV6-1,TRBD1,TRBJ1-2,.,TGTGCCAGCAGTGGGACAGGGGTAAATGGCTACACCTTC,CASSGTGVNGYTF
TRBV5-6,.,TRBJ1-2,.,TGTGCCAGCAGCTTATCAGGGGTTTCCCTAGGCTATGGCTACACCTTC,CASSLSGVSLGYGYTF
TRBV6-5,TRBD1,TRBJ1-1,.,TGTGCCAGCAACACACAGGGGACTCTCGCTGAAGCTTTCTTT,CASNTQGTLAEAFF
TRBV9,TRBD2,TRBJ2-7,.,TGTGCCAGCAGCGTAACGAGCGGGGTAAACGAGCAGTACTTC,CASSVTSGVNEQYF
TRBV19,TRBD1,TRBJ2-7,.,TGTGCCAGTAGTCCCCTTCGAACCGGGACAGGGGAACCTTACGAGCAGTACTTC,CASSPLRTGTGEPYEQYF
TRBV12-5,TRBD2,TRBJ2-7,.,TGTGCTAGTGGTTTTTTACTAGCGGGATCAGGGGATTGGCTGCGCGAGCAGTACTTC,CASGFLLAGSGDWLREQYF
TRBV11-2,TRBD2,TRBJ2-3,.,TGTGCCAGCAGCTTAAATAATAGGGGACTAGCGGGAAGCACAGATACGCAGTATTTT,CASSLNNRGLAGSTDTQYF
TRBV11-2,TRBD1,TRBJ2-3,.,TGTGCCAGCAGCCTAGGGGGCAGGTCCCCAGATACGCAGTATTTT,CASSLGGRSPDTQYF
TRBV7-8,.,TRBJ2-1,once,TGTGCCAGCTCTCCGGGGGGCCCTTACAATGAGCAGTTCTTC,CASSPGGPYNEQFF
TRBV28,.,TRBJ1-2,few,TGTGCCAGCAGTCTATCCCGGGGTTTTGATGGCTACACCTTC,CASSLSRGFDGYTF
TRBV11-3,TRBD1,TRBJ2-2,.,TGTGCCAGCAGCGGACAGGGGGCTGAAAAGGACGGGGAGCTGTTTTTT,CASSGQGAEKDGELFF
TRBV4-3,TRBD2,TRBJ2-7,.,TGCGCCAGCAGCCAAGCCCTGACTAGCGGGAGACGCCACGAGCAGTACTTC,CASSQALTSGRRHEQYF